This TCR beta chain is drawn from a study of response to subunit inactivated influenza vaccine. The CDR3 consists of 17 residues. The ends were cut back, 4 bases at V and 1 base at J, with 18 bases in the middle. Germline V gene data show CDR1 as LGHDT and CDR2 as YNNKEL (reference sequence). MiXCR, run by TCRdb on the RT-PCR reads, gives a single entry per CDR3 protein. The sample yields fewer than 550,000 distinct CDR3 sequences, less than 30% seen once. This sequence originates from a man aged 45-65 years who received an inactivated influenza vaccine. The sequences come from CD4+ T cells sorted from PBMCs, collected about 5 days after vaccination. The chain carries TRBV3-1 and TRBJ2-3; D perhaps matches TRBD2 (6 bases). CDR3 DNA: TGTGCCAGCAGCCCCCAGGGAAGTAGCGGCGGCACAGATACGCAGTATTTT. This codes for CASSPQGSSGGTDTQYF.